Given below is one T cell receptor (beta chain) in context. This may come from a read error, since a much larger clone is one base off. RNA transcripts provided the source from which TCR beta CDR3 regions were amplified. HTBI primers were the set used in a first-round RT-PCR of the TCR CDR3. TCRdb reprocessed the multiplex PCR reads via MiXCR and lists one record per CDR3 protein. The sample includes around 420,000 distinct CDR3 sequences, about 15% of them seen just once. CDR3 length equals 15 residues. Germline V gene sequence: CDR1 ENHRY, CDR2 SYGVKD. The data stem from a study of T cells in Graves' hyperthyroidism and ophthalmopathy.

Source material: blood. This clonotype originated in a woman aged 18-35 years with Graves' hyperthyroidism. V usage is TRBV10-3 and J usage is TRBJ2-2; 7 bases match TRBD1. DNA for the CDR3: TGTGCCATCAGCCAACAGGGGCCAGACACCGGGGAGCTGCTTTTT. Protein sequence: CAISQQGPDTGELLF.